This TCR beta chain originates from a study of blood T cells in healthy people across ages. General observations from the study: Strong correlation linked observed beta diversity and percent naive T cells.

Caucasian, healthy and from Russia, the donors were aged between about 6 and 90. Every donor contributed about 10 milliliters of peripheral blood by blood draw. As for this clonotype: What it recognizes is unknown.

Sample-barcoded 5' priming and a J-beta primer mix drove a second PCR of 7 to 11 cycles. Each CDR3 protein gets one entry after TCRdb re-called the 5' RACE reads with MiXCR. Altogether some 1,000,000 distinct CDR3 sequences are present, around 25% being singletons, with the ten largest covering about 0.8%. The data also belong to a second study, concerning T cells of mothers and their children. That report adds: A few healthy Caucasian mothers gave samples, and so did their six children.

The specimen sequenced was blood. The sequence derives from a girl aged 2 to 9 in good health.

CDR3 sequence (DNA): TGTGCCAGCAGCCCCGTAGGGGGGCACTATGGCTACACCTTC. This gives the protein CASSPVGGHYGYTF. The gene calls are TRBV5-5 and TRBJ1-2, with D tentatively TRBD1 (6 bases). CDR3 length: 14 amino acids. The V gene's germline CDR1 is SGHKS and CDR2 YYEKEE (reference sequence). V lost 4 bases and J lost 3, with 13 bases in between.